The 27 T cell receptor beta chains in this list originate from one sample, sequenced in a study of T cells in Graves' hyperthyroidism and ophthalmopathy. There were TCR beta CDR3 regions amplified from RNA transcripts. The study used the HTBI primer set for a first-round RT-PCR of the TCR CDR3. TCRdb ran MiXCR on the multiplex PCR reads and lists one entry per CDR3 protein. The sample carries around 400,000 distinct CDR3 sequences, 12% to 15% recorded once. The sample consisted of blood. These TCRs come from a woman in her sixties with Graves' ophthalmopathy.

V usage is TRBV20-1 and J usage is TRBJ2-7; no firm D call. CDR3 length equals 12 residues. Germline-derived CDR1 and CDR2 are DFQATT and SNEGSKA (reference sequence). In DNA, the CDR3 is TGCAGCGTTGAAGCCACTTCCTACGAGCAGTACTTC. Translating it yields CSVEATSYEQYF.

This clonotype has ten or more counts. The J gene is TRBJ1-1, the V gene TRBV27; a weak D match, TRBD1 (5 bases). Germline V lookup: CDR1 MNHEY, CDR2 SMNVEV (reference sequence). Trimming removed 3 bases at V and 6 bases at J, with 14 bases between. The CDR3 consists of 14 residues. The CDR3 DNA is TGTGCCAGCAGTTTCTCAAGGGTCAGGGCTGAAGCTTTCTTT. Translating it yields CASSFSRVRAEAFF.

This clonotype was detected ten times or more. The rearrangement uses TRBV28 and TRBJ2-1; 7 bases are a match to TRBD1. The CDR3 runs 13 residues. Germline CDR1 reads MDHEN; CDR2 reads SYDVKM. Germline trimming cut 11 bases from V and 5 bases from J; bases unmatched to any gene: 9. The CDR3 DNA sequence: TGTGCCGGCACAGACAGGGCCGACAATGAGCAGTTCTTC. Protein: CAGTDRADNEQFF.

This clonotype was recorded only once. CDR3 DNA: TGTGCCAGCAGCCAAAATGGACTAGCGGGAGGGCATGAGCAGTTCTTC. Translation gives CASSQNGLAGGHEQFF. The J gene is TRBJ2-1, the V gene TRBV3-1; the match to TRBD2 covers 15 bases. V was clipped by 2 bases and J by 8 bases; unmatched bases: 4. Looked up from germline, CDR1 is LGHDT and CDR2 is YNNKEL (reference sequence). The CDR3 runs to 16 residues.

With respect to this clonotype: Possible read error: a much larger clone is one base away. The rearrangement joins TRBV2 to TRBJ1-2; 7 nucleotides match TRBD1. V shed 6 bases and J 4 bases; nucleotides not matched to a gene: 11. Germline V lookup: CDR1 SNHLY, CDR2 FYNNEI. The CDR3 extends over 15 amino acids. CDR3 nucleotides: TGTGCCAGCAGGCCCGGACAGGAGGCGGGCTATGGCTACACCTTC. This translates into CASRPGQEAGYGYTF. The full variable domain, with the rest looked up from reference TRBV2 and TRBJ1-2, is EPEVTQTPSHQVTQMGQEVILRCVPISNHLYFYWYRQILGQKVEFLVSFYNNEISEKSEIFDDQFSVERPDGSNFTLKIRSTKLEDSAMYFCASRPGQEAGYGYTFGSGTRLTVV.

This clonotype was detected ten times or more. No DNA is shown, since the ends of the CDR3 on it are uncertain; the CDR3 is the one TCRdb lists. This chain links TRBV28 with TRBJ2-7; TRBD2, the table's D call, was not compared with the DNA. The length of the CDR3 is 15 amino acids, counting both ends. Per the germline V gene, CDR1 is MDHEN and CDR2 is SYDVKM. CDR3 protein: CASSTSGGPVCEQYF.

This chain links TRBV4-1 with TRBJ2-6, with 7 bases that match TRBD1. There are 19 residues in the CDR3. Looked up from germline, CDR1 is MGHRA and CDR2 is YSYEKL. V dropped 0 bases and J dropped 0; count of bases not matched to a gene: 8. CDR3 coding DNA: TGCGCCAGCAGCCAAGAGACGAACAGGGGAAACTCTGGGGCCAACGTCCTGACTTTC. This codes for CASSQETNRGNSGANVLTF.

A remark on this clonotype: A junction end diverges from the germline sequence, so it may reflect a read error. The chain couples TRBV5-1 to TRBJ1-3; D unclear. This CDR3 contains 15 residues. Germline V lookup: CDR1 SGHRS, CDR2 YFSETQ. The CDR3 DNA is TGTGCCAGCAGCTTGGCCATGACGCCTGGAAACACCATATATTTT. As protein: CASSLAMTPGNTIYF.

Written as DNA, the CDR3 is TGTGCCAGCAGCTGGGGGATTCAGGGGATAGATGGCTACACCTTC. Residues: CASSWGIQGIDGYTF. The gene calls are TRBV5-6 and TRBJ1-2; a possible D gene is TRBD1 (6 bases). The V gene lost 3 bases and the J gene lost 6 bases, with 18 bases spanning the gap. This CDR3 is built from 15 residues. CDR1 and CDR2 from the germline V gene are SGHDT and YYEEEE.

This clonotype was seen ten or more times. This sequence joins TRBV28 and TRBJ1-6; 10 positions match TRBD1. The CDR3 runs 17 residues. CDR1 and CDR2 (germline): MDHEN, SYDVKM. The V segment lost 3 bases and the J segment 6 bases; nucleotides outside the gene matches: 8. In DNA form, the CDR3 reads TGTGCCAGCAGTTTGCTCCGGACAGGGGGACGTAATTCACCCCTCCACTTT. It codes for CASSLLRTGGRNSPLHF.

This clonotype was seen a few times. V usage is TRBV5-4 and J usage is TRBJ2-5, with D tentatively TRBD1 or TRBD2 (5 bases each). The V gene lost 0 bases and the J gene lost 5 bases, with 11 bases spanning the gap. The CDR3 extends over 14 amino acids. CDR1 SGHNT and CDR2 YYREEE come from the germline V gene (reference sequence). In nucleotides, the CDR3 is TGTGCCAGCAGCTTGGAGGGGTCGGGGGAGACCCAGTACTTC. This gives the protein CASSLEGSGETQYF.

This chain connects TRBV6-1 to TRBJ1-1; D uncertain. Germline-derived CDR1 and CDR2 are MNHNS and SASEGT. V dropped 8 bases and J dropped 1 base, with 11 bases sitting between them. This CDR3 region has 13 residues. In DNA form, the CDR3 reads TGTGCCAGCTACGGACCGACGAACACTGAAGCTTTCTTT. Encoded protein: CASYGPTNTEAFF.

Many counts were recorded for this clonotype. The V and J genes are TRBV12-3 or TRBV12-4 and TRBJ1-1; 7 nucleotides agree with TRBD1. This CDR3 contains 14 residues. V gave up 6 bases and J gave up 2 bases; unmatched junction bases: 6. CDR3 coding DNA: TGTGCCAGCAGCGACAGGGAGGTAAACACTGAAGCTTTCTTT. This encodes CASSDREVNTEAFF.

This clonotype was counted between two and nine times. The genes are TRBV19 and TRBJ1-1, with 9 positions matching TRBD1. The V segment lost 10 bases and the J segment 3 bases; nucleotides outside the gene matches: 9. This CDR3 contains 14 residues. Germline V gene sequence: CDR1 LNHDA, CDR2 SQIVND (reference sequence). The CDR3 sequence: CATKETGGYTEAFF. CDR3 DNA: TGTGCCACCAAAGAAACAGGGGGCTACACTGAAGCTTTCTTT.

This chain uses TRBV5-5 with TRBJ2-7; D is unresolved. Germline V gene sequence: CDR1 SGHKS, CDR2 YYEKEE (reference sequence). CDR3 length equals 13 residues. V was trimmed by 1 base and J by 6 bases, leaving 11 bases between them. The CDR3 spells CASSLSGNAEQYF. The CDR3 bases are TGTGCCAGCAGCTTGAGTGGGAACGCCGAGCAGTACTTC. The entire variable domain, with the rest obtained from reference TRBV5-5 and TRBJ2-7, is as follows: DAGVTQSPTHLIKTRGQQVTLRCSPISGHKSVSWYQQVLGQGPQFIFQYYEKEERGRGNFPDRFSARQFPNYSSELNVNALLLGDSALYLCASSLSGNAEQYFGPGTRLTVT.

The gene calls are TRBV30 and TRBJ2-1; D remains ambiguous. Germline V gives CDR1 GTSNPN, CDR2 SVGIG (reference sequence). V was shortened by 4 bases and J by 4 bases, with 8 bases between the two germline ends. CDR3 size: 12 residues. Written as DNA, the CDR3 is TGTGCCTGGACAGAGAGTTACAATGAGCAGTTCTTC. This encodes CAWTESYNEQFF.

This clonotype was recorded many times. This chain links TRBV12-3 or TRBV12-4 with TRBJ2-5, with D possibly being TRBD2 (5 bases). The germline V and J ends were trimmed by 5 bases and 7 bases, with 20 bases remaining between them. The length of the CDR3 is 15 residues. The CDR3, as DNA: TGTGCCAGCAGTAAAAGCGGTCTCCCCCTTGTGACCCAGTACTTC. Protein: CASSKSGLPLVTQYF.

This clonotype was observed at least ten times. The rearrangement links TRBV6-1 to TRBJ2-5; D possibly corresponds to TRBD2 (6 bases). CDR1 MNHNS and CDR2 SASEGT come from the germline V gene. With 5 bases removed from V and 3 bases from J, the gap between germline ends came to 19 bases. The CDR3 runs to 16 residues. Written as DNA, the CDR3 is TGTGCCAGCAGTCGACTCTTAGCGGACCACAAAGAGACCCAGTACTTC. Translated, it gives CASSRLLADHKETQYF.

Details on this clonotype: It may be a read error: a sequence one base away is much more abundant. This rearrangement joins TRBV7-2 to TRBJ2-7; D is undetermined. CDR3 length: 15 residues. CDR1 is SGHTA, CDR2 FQGNSA, per germline. V was cut by 1 base and J by 2 bases, with 12 bases left in between. CDR3 sequence: CASSLGHRRAYEQYF. The CDR3 bases are TGTGCCAGCAGCTTAGGTCACCGACGGGCCTACGAGCAGTACTTC. The full variable domain, its missing parts supplied by reference TRBV7-2 and TRBJ2-7, is GAGVSQSPSNKVTEKGKDVELRCDPISGHTALYWYRQSLGQGLEFLIYFQGNSAPDKSGLPSDRFSAERTGGSVSTLTIQRTQQEDSAVYLCASSLGHRRAYEQYFGPGTRLTVT.

On this clonotype: Just one base apart from a much larger clone, this may be a read error. The rearrangement links TRBV20-1 to TRBJ1-5; D unclear. CDR3 length: 14 residues. Germline V gene lookup returns CDR1 DFQATT and CDR2 SNEGSKA (reference sequence). The CDR3 region is CSSSIHGSNQPQHF. The CDR3 nucleotides read TGCAGTTCTAGCATACACGGGAGCAATCAGCCCCAGCATTTT.

The V call is TRBV2, the J call TRBJ2-5, with D uncertain. The CDR3 extends over 15 amino acids. Germline-derived CDR1 and CDR2 are SNHLY and FYNNEI. V lost 5 bases, J lost 0 bases, and 13 bases lay in between. This CDR3 is CASSPSLEYQETQYF. The CDR3 DNA reads as TGTGCCAGCAGTCCCTCCCTGGAGTACCAAGAGACCCAGTACTTC. The variable domain in full, completed from reference TRBV2 and TRBJ2-5, reads EPEVTQTPSHQVTQMGQEVILRCVPISNHLYFYWYRQILGQKVEFLVSFYNNEISEKSEIFDDQFSVERPDGSNFTLKIRSTKLEDSAMYFCASSPSLEYQETQYFGPGTRLLVL.

This chain uses TRBV7-2 with TRBJ2-5; 9 bases align to TRBD2. CDR3 length: 15 amino acids. The V and J ends lost 1 base and 4 bases, in that order; junction bases with no gene match: 4. Germline-derived CDR1 and CDR2 are SGHTA and FQGNSA. CDR3 in amino acids: CASSLGAGGAETQYF. The CDR3 DNA sequence: TGTGCCAGCAGCTTAGGAGCGGGAGGCGCAGAGACCCAGTACTTC.

This clonotype was observed many times. This chain joins TRBV7-9 and TRBJ2-3; D is ambiguous. This CDR3 is built from 16 residues. Germline V lookup: CDR1 SEHNR, CDR2 FQNEAQ (reference sequence). Trimming shortened V by 5 bases and J by 2 bases, and 17 bases separated the two germline ends. CDR3 amino acids: CASSLDFSYNTDTQYF. The CDR3 nucleotides read TGTGCCAGCAGCCTCGACTTTTCCTATAACACAGATACGCAGTATTTT.

This clonotype was observed at least ten times. The rearrangement links TRBV13 to TRBJ2-1; 7 nucleotides agree with TRBD2. CDR3 length equals 12 residues. V shed 5 bases and J 9 bases; nucleotides not matched to a gene: 4. The germline V gene has CDR1 PRHDT and CDR2 FYEKMQ (reference sequence). CDR3 residues: CASSPRLAEQFF. The DNA of the CDR3 is TGTGCCAGCAGCCCAAGACTAGCTGAGCAGTTCTTC.

There are a few counts of this clonotype. DNA for the CDR3: TGTGCCAGCAGTTTATTCTTGGGACAGGGCTACAATGAGCAGTTCTTC. Residues: CASSLFLGQGYNEQFF. The rearrangement uses TRBV27 and TRBJ2-1; 9 bases line up with TRBD1. The CDR3 contains 16 residues. The V and J ends lost 1 base and 3 bases, in that order; junction bases with no gene match: 4. Germline V gene data show CDR1 as MNHEY and CDR2 as SMNVEV (reference sequence).

V is TRBV19 and J is TRBJ2-5, with D perhaps TRBD1 (6 bases). V lost 3 bases to trimming and J lost 3 bases, with 8 bases between them. This CDR3 region has 13 residues. Germline V CDR1 and CDR2: LNHDA, SQIVND (reference sequence). Written as DNA, the CDR3 is TGTGCCAGTAGTATGTACAGGGAAGAGACCCAGTACTTC. Its protein product is CASSMYREETQYF.

This chain uses TRBV6-1 with TRBJ1-6; no reliable D call. The V gene lost 11 bases and the J gene lost 7 bases, with 12 bases spanning the gap. The germline gives CDR1 MNHNS, CDR2 SASEGT. The CDR3 has 12 residues. This CDR3 is CAATLGNSPLHF. The CDR3 DNA reads as TGTGCCGCAACTTTAGGGAATTCACCCCTCCACTTT.